This entry lists 31 T cell receptor beta chains sequenced from one sample in a study of cytomegalovirus exposure and HLA in healthy donors. Use of 60 Vbeta and 13 Jbeta primers characterized the PCR. Sequenced by immunoSEQ multiplex PCR; TCRdb stores in-frame clones only, minus some. The table lists about 110,000 clones, roughly 71% of them singletons, with approximately 10% in the top ten. What was sequenced was PBMCs. These receptors all stem from a man in his forties or fifties in good health and CMV-seropositive.

Only one count was recorded for this clone. The rearrangement links TRBV5-1 to TRBJ1-3, with D possibly TRBD1 on 6 matching bases. Trimming cost V 0 bases and J 0 bases, with 16 bases left between them. Germline lookup yields CDR1 SGHRS and CDR2 YFSETQ. The CDR3 extends over 18 amino acids. CDR3 sequence: CASSLDRVSRGSGNTIYF. CDR3 bases: TGCGCCAGCAGCTTGGACAGGGTTTCAAGAGGCTCTGGAAACACCATATATTTT.

This chain joins TRBV9 and TRBJ2-3; 10 positions agree with TRBD2. The CDR3 totals 20 residues. V trimming: 0 bases; J trimming: 0 bases; junction bases outside the gene matches: 13. Germline V gene sequence: CDR1 SGDLS, CDR2 YYNGEE. The DNA for the CDR3 is TGTGCCAGCAGCGTAGGCAGTAGCGGGAGGTTAGTTGGTAGCACAGATACGCAGTATTTT. Translating it yields CASSVGSSGRLVGSTDTQYF. The whole variable domain, remainder taken from reference TRBV9 and TRBJ2-3, is DSGVTQTPKHLITATGQRVTLRCSPRSGDLSVYWYQQSLDQGLQFLIQYYNGEERAKGNILERFSAQQFPDLHSELNLSSLELGDSALYFCASSVGSSGRLVGSTDTQYFGPGTRLTVL.

V and J are TRBV13 and TRBJ2-4; TRBD1 aligns across 7 bases. Germline lookup yields CDR1 PRHDT and CDR2 FYEKMQ (reference sequence). This CDR3 has 14 residues. V lost 5 bases to trimming and J lost 6 bases; unmatched junction nucleotides: 7. CDR3 sequence reads: CASSTTTGANIQYF. CDR3 DNA sequence: TGTGCCAGCAGCACTACCACAGGGGCAAACATTCAGTACTTC.

Remarks on this clone: Germline and junction disagree at one end, which may indicate a read error. The CDR3 loop is CASSIDSLGGELFF. The CDR3 nucleotides are TGTGCCAGCAGCATAGACTCGCTCGGCGGGGAGCTGTTTTTT. This rearrangement joins TRBV11-3 to TRBJ2-2, with unresolved D. CDR3 length: 14 amino acids. In germline, CDR1 is SGHNT, CDR2 YENEEA.

This clone was counted between two and nine times. The chain is built from TRBV5-1 and TRBJ2-1, with 9 positions matching TRBD2. V was clipped by 3 bases and J by 7 bases; unmatched bases: 8. The germline CDR1 and CDR2 sequences are SGHRS and YFSETQ. The CDR3 contains 15 residues. In DNA form, the CDR3 reads TGCGCCAGCAGCTCATCTAGCGGGATACGGAATGAGCAGTTCTTC. This translates into CASSSSSGIRNEQFF.

The rearrangement links TRBV9 to TRBJ1-1, with 9 bases aligning to TRBD1. Germline CDR1 SGDLS, CDR2 YYNGEE. The V gene end was trimmed by 0 bases and the J gene end by 0 bases; junction bases not matched to a gene: 6. The CDR3 sequence is 17 residues long. The CDR3 coding sequence is TGTGCCAGCAGCGTAGCAACAGGGGGCAGGATGAACACTGAAGCTTTCTTT. It yields the protein CASSVATGGRMNTEAFF.

V gene TRBV5-6 combines with J gene TRBJ1-1; no clear D. Germline V gives CDR1 SGHDT, CDR2 YYEEEE. The CDR3 has 15 residues. V lost 1 base and J 1 base, leaving 11 bases between the germline ends. In DNA form, the CDR3 reads TGTGCCAGCAGCTTGTGGATGGCGGGGAACACTGAAGCTTTCTTT. This codes for CASSLWMAGNTEAFF.

V gene TRBV4-2 combines with J gene TRBJ2-1; TRBD2 matches 10 bases. Germline V gene sequence: CDR1 LGHNA, CDR2 YNFKEQ. V lost 1 base to trimming and J lost 5 bases; unmatched junction nucleotides: 5. This CDR3 comprises 16 residues. The CDR3 protein is CASSQAPSGSNNEQFF. CDR3 DNA sequence: TGTGCCAGCAGCCAAGCCCCTAGCGGGAGTAACAATGAGCAGTTCTTC.

This clone was counted a few times. V is TRBV9 and J is TRBJ2-2, with 7 positions matching TRBD1. This CDR3 spans 16 amino acids. In germline, CDR1 is SGDLS, CDR2 YYNGEE. V trimming: 3 bases; J trimming: 5 bases; junction bases outside the gene matches: 10. The chain's CDR3 is CASSASGTEVTGELFF. CDR3 nucleotide sequence: TGTGCCAGCAGCGCATCCGGGACAGAGGTAACCGGGGAGCTGTTTTTT.

The V gene is TRBV28, the J gene TRBJ1-1, with 7 bases fitting TRBD1. This CDR3 is built from 15 residues. The V and J ends lost 4 bases and 5 bases, in that order; junction bases with no gene match: 10. CDR1 is MDHEN, CDR2 SYDVKM, per germline. CDR3 DNA: TGTGCCAGCAGTTCCGGGACAGCATCGGGGACTGAAGCTTTCTTT. It codes for CASSSGTASGTEAFF.

The V gene is TRBV7-2, the J gene TRBJ1-2; TRBD1 matches at 9 bases. The CDR3 runs 15 residues. The germline CDR1 and CDR2 sequences are SGHTA and FQGNSA. J gave up 2 bases and V 1 base, and 2 bases lay outside the gene matches. This CDR3 is CASSLETGGNYGYTF. The CDR3 region has the DNA TGTGCCAGCAGCTTAGAAACAGGGGGCAACTATGGCTACACCTTC.

J is TRBJ2-3 and V is TRBV6-5; D gene uncertain. CDR3 size: 15 residues. Germline V CDR1 and CDR2: MNHEY, SVGAGI. Trimming pared 0 bases from V and 3 bases from J, leaving 10 bases between. CDR3 loop: CASSYSGSWTDTQYF. Written as DNA, the CDR3 is TGTGCCAGCAGTTACTCGGGCAGCTGGACAGATACGCAGTATTTT.

This clone was seen once. The chain is built from TRBV6-1 and TRBJ2-3; 10 positions agree with TRBD1. The CDR3 is made up of 15 amino acids. With 6 bases clipped from V and 3 bases from J, the junction kept 6 bases outside the gene matches. Germline CDR1 is MNHNS and CDR2 is SASEGT. Here the CDR3 DNA reads TGTGCCAGCAGGGAGGGACAGGGGAGTACAGATACGCAGTATTTT. It is translated as CASREGQGSTDTQYF.

This chain uses TRBV7-9 with TRBJ2-5; TRBD2 is a possible D gene (5 bases). V gave up 6 bases and J gave up 4 bases, with 12 bases separating them. The CDR3 runs 13 residues. Germline V gene data show CDR1 as SEHNR and CDR2 as FQNEAQ (reference sequence). The CDR3 reads CASREGLVETQYF. In DNA, the CDR3 is TGTGCCAGCAGAGAGGGTCTGGTAGAGACCCAGTACTTC.

The chain links TRBV4-2 to TRBJ2-3; the match to TRBD1 covers 11 bases. Germline V lookup: CDR1 LGHNA, CDR2 YNFKEQ. J gave up 6 bases and V 4 bases, and 12 bases lay outside the gene matches. CDR3 length: 17 residues. The CDR3 protein is CASSPSPGQGALDTQYF. DNA for the CDR3: TGTGCCAGCAGCCCGAGCCCTGGACAGGGGGCTTTGGATACGCAGTATTTT.

The rearrangement links TRBV12-5 to TRBJ1-2; 8 bases line up with TRBD1. With 5 bases clipped from V and 10 bases from J, the junction kept 6 bases outside the gene matches. Germline V CDR1 and CDR2: LGHNT, FRNRAP. This CDR3 comprises 12 residues. CDR3 sequence reads: CASGTTGVDYTF. CDR3 nucleotides: TGTGCTAGTGGTACGACAGGGGTCGACTACACCTTC. Based on the CDR3 plus reference TRBV12-5 and TRBJ1-2, the full variable domain is DARVTQTPRHKVTEMGQEVTMRCQPILGHNTVFWYRQTMMQGLELLAYFRNRAPLDDSGMPKDRFSAEMPDATLATLKIQPSEPRDSAVYFCASGTTGVDYTFGSGTRLTVV.

The chain uses TRBV21-1 and TRBJ1-2; the DNA was not used to check the table's D call, TRBD1. TRBV21-1 counts as a pseudogene. The CDR3 extends over 14 amino acids. The CDR3, as DNA: TGTGCCAGACACAGGGACAAGTCCTACTATGGCTACACCTTC. This codes for CARHRDKSYYGYTF.

In nucleotides, the CDR3 is TGTGCCAGCAGAACCGGGACACCTAATCAGCCCCAGCATTTT. Its protein product is CASRTGTPNQPQHF. The chain joins TRBV2 to TRBJ1-5; maybe TRBD1 (6 bases). The germline gives CDR1 SNHLY, CDR2 FYNNEI. V dropped 6 bases and J dropped 4 bases, with 13 bases sitting between them. The CDR3 is made up of 14 amino acids.

The rearrangement uses TRBV13 and TRBJ2-7; 8 positions agree with TRBD1. Looked up from germline, CDR1 is PRHDT and CDR2 is FYEKMQ (reference sequence). V trimming: 2 bases; J trimming: 6 bases; junction bases outside the gene matches: 9. This CDR3 contains 15 residues. CDR3 DNA: TGTGCCAGCAGCTTAAGGCAGGGGGCTGTAGGCGAGCAGTACTTC. It encodes CASSLRQGAVGEQYF. Complete variable domain (other parts from reference TRBV13 and TRBJ2-7): AAGVIQSPRHLIKEKRETATLKCYPIPRHDTVYWYQQGPGQDPQFLISFYEKMQSDKGSIPDRFSAQQFSDYHSELNMSSLELGDSALYFCASSLRQGAVGEQYFGPGTRLTVT.

V and J are TRBV27 and TRBJ2-7; TRBD2 matches 14 bases. The CDR3 contains 15 residues. Germline CDR1 MNHEY, CDR2 SMNVEV (reference sequence). Trimming at V came to 8 bases and at J to 3 bases, leaving 6 bases not matched to a gene. The CDR3 here is CASRPGLAGGYEQYV. The CDR3 DNA follows: TGTGCCAGCCGTCCTGGACTAGCGGGAGGCTACGAGCAGTACGTC.

This clone has more than one count but fewer than ten. The chain recombines TRBV7-3 with TRBJ2-1; 7 positions match TRBD2. Germline V CDR1 and CDR2: SGHTA, FQGTGA. J lost 6 bases, V lost 2 bases, and 4 bases had no gene match. The CDR3 runs 14 residues. CDR3 nucleotide sequence: TGTGCCAGCAGCTTATACGGGGGGACCAATGAGCAGTTCTTC. Translating it yields CASSLYGGTNEQFF.

V gene TRBV13 combines with J gene TRBJ2-7; TRBD2 agrees at 10 bases. The CDR3 loop spans 15 amino acids. With V trimmed by 0 bases and J by 5 bases, 4 bases remained unmatched. The germline CDR1 and CDR2 sequences are PRHDT and FYEKMQ (reference sequence). The CDR3 is CASSLGTSGVNEQYV. The CDR3 bases are TGTGCCAGCAGCTTAGGCACTAGCGGGGTAAACGAGCAGTACGTC.

On this clone itself: The same CDR3 also results from other DNA sequences found in this sample. The chain uses TRBV4-3 and TRBJ2-1; 10 bases align to TRBD2. V shed 2 bases and J 2 bases; nucleotides not matched to a gene: 0. Germline V gives CDR1 LGHNA, CDR2 YSLEER. CDR3 length equals 15 residues. CDR3 coding DNA: TGCGCCAGCAGCCAAACTAGCGGGACCTACAATGAGCAGTTCTTC. It is translated as CASSQTSGTYNEQFF.

With respect to this clone: One junction end does not reproduce the germline sequence, and a read error may be involved. The chain joins TRBV7-2 to TRBJ2-1; D is possibly TRBD1 (5 bases). In germline, CDR1 is SGHTA, CDR2 FQGNSA. This CDR3 spans 13 amino acids. DNA for the CDR3: TGTGCCAGCAGCTTAGCGGGGCCGATTGAGGAGTTCTTC. This gives the protein CASSLAGPIEEFF.

The chain combines TRBV27 with TRBJ2-3; 9 bases line up with TRBD2. Germline CDR1 and CDR2: MNHEY and SMNVEV (reference sequence). There are 16 residues in the CDR3. V gave up 8 bases and J gave up 4 bases; unmatched junction bases: 13. CDR3 protein: CASGGKTSGDPDTQYF. The CDR3 DNA is TGTGCCAGCGGGGGGAAGACTAGCGGCGACCCAGATACGCAGTATTTT.

The chain joins TRBV6-5 to TRBJ1-6, with D unresolved. Germline lookup yields CDR1 MNHEY and CDR2 SVGAGI. V lost 2 bases and J 7 bases, leaving 9 bases between the germline ends. The CDR3 length is 14 residues. Here the CDR3 reads CASSYRIGNSPLHF. CDR3 DNA: TGTGCCAGCAGTTACCGAATTGGCAATTCACCCCTCCACTTT.

V and J are TRBV30 and TRBJ2-5, with a tentative D call TRBD1 (6 bases). Trimming pared 3 bases from V and 7 bases from J, leaving 15 bases between. The germline V gene has CDR1 GTSNPN and CDR2 SVGIG (reference sequence). CDR3 size: 13 residues. The CDR3 loop reads CAWSPQGSWTQYF. The CDR3 bases are TGTGCCTGGAGCCCACAGGGATCATGGACCCAGTACTTC.

This rearrangement joins TRBV5-1 to TRBJ2-7; D tentatively fits TRBD1 or TRBD2 (6 bases each). V lost 2 bases and J lost 7, with 13 bases in between. Germline assignment: CDR1 SGHRS and CDR2 YFSETQ. The CDR3 extends over 13 amino acids. The CDR3 spells CASSLTGAGEQYV. The CDR3 DNA reads TGCGCCAGCAGCTTAACGGGGGCGGGGGAGCAGTACGTC.

This chain connects TRBV5-8 to TRBJ2-2; tentatively, D is TRBD1 (7 bases). V lost 9 bases, J lost 8 bases, and 26 bases lay in between. This CDR3 spans 16 amino acids. Per germline, CDR1 SGHTS and CDR2 YDEGEE. This chain's CDR3 is CATRDGGGGFAGELFF. CDR3 nucleotides: TGTGCCACCCGTGATGGAGGAGGGGGCTTTGCGGGGGAGCTGTTTTTT.

The J gene is TRBJ1-5, the V gene TRBV10-2; D is possibly TRBD1 (6 bases). The germline gives CDR1 WSHSY, CDR2 SAAADI. V was cut by 6 bases and J by 4 bases, with 16 bases left in between. This CDR3 is built from 15 residues. This CDR3 is CASSPGGGWNQPQHF. The CDR3 DNA is TGCGCCAGCAGCCCGGGAGGGGGGTGGAATCAGCCCCAGCATTTT.

The chain joins TRBV7-2 to TRBJ2-1; TRBD1 is a possible D gene (6 bases). The CDR3 covers 15 residues. Between the trimmed V and J ends, which lost 1 base and 1 base, there was a span of 8 bases. Germline V gene lookup returns CDR1 SGHTA and CDR2 FQGNSA. The CDR3 nucleotides are TGTGCCAGCAGCTTAGACAGGGTTTCCTACAATGAGCAGTTCTTC. It translates to CASSLDRVSYNEQFF.